The rows below give T cell receptor beta chains drawn from one sample of a study of shared clonotypes between healthy human individuals. TCRdb keeps only in-frame clones here, not all; method: immunoSEQ multiplex PCR. Among 330,000 or so clones listed, 73% were seen once. The sequenced material came from memory CD4+ T cells sorted from blood. The receptors originated from a man younger than 45 in good health. The CDR3 runs from the conserved cysteine through the conserved F or W. The D gene is left open where the match is weak. Size tells how often a clone was seen (once, few, many) or the class of an expanded clone, and some rows leave it out.

v_gene	len	abundance	j_gene	d_gene	CDR3aa	CDR3nt
TRBV19	15	-	TRBJ1-2	-	CASTFQDRSNYGYTF	TGTGCCAGTACGTTTCAGGACAGATCTAACTATGGCTACACCTTC
TRBV5-1	15	-	TRBJ2-2	TRBD2	CASSLVAGGTGELFF	TGCGCCAGCAGCTTGGTTGCGGGAGGCACCGGGGAGCTGTTTTTT
TRBV5-4	14	-	TRBJ2-7	TRBD2	CASSSLAASYEQYF	TGTGCCAGCAGTTCACTAGCGGCCTCCTACGAGCAGTACTTC
TRBV19	15	-	TRBJ1-5	-	CASSMEGGFVQPQHF	TGTGCCAGTAGTATGGAAGGGGGGTTCGTTCAGCCCCAGCATTTT
TRBV6-1	18	-	TRBJ2-4	-	CASSVPPLGVQAKNIQYF	TGTGCCAGCAGTGTACCTCCGTTGGGGGTCCAAGCCAAAAACATTCAGTACTTC
TRBV4-1	17	-	TRBJ1-2	-	CASSQEPWGGLNYGYTF	TGCGCCAGCAGCCAAGAGCCGTGGGGGGGGCTTAACTATGGCTACACCTTC
TRBV10-3	15	-	TRBJ1-3	TRBD1	CAISETGTVGNTIYF	TGTGCCATCAGTGAGACGGGGACAGTCGGAAACACCATATATTTT
TRBV5-6	16	many	TRBJ2-2	TRBD2	CASSIRTSGRAGELFF	TGTGCCAGCAGCATCAGGACTAGCGGGAGGGCCGGGGAGCTGTTTTTT
TRBV18	17	-	TRBJ2-3	TRBD1	CASSPDRGRIDTDTQYF	TGTGCCAGCTCACCGGACAGGGGGCGAATAGACACAGATACGCAGTATTTT
TRBV5-1	14	-	TRBJ1-1	TRBD1	CASRQTGGSTEAFF	TGCGCCAGCAGACAGACAGGGGGAAGCACTGAAGCTTTCTTT
TRBV15	14	-	TRBJ2-7	TRBD2	CATTGGGSSYEQYF	TGTGCCACCACCGGGGGGGGGAGTTCCTACGAGCAGTACTTC
TRBV19	15	-	TRBJ2-1	-	CASRTDRSSYNEQFF	TGTGCCAGTAGGACAGACAGGAGCTCCTACAATGAGCAGTTCTTC
TRBV5-1	17	-	TRBJ1-4	-	CASSYGQPSTTNEKLFF	TGCGCCAGCAGCTATGGACAACCCTCAACAACTAATGAAAAACTGTTTTTT
TRBV27	13	-	TRBJ2-7	-	CASSFGLQYEQYF	TGTGCCAGCAGTTTCGGCCTACAGTACGAGCAGTACTTC
TRBV2	14	-	TRBJ2-1	TRBD1	CASIWQGAFGEQFF	TGTGCCAGCATATGGCAGGGGGCCTTCGGTGAGCAGTTCTTC
TRBV18	14	-	TRBJ1-3	-	CASSPSQGRNTIYF	TGTGCCAGCTCACCATCCCAGGGAAGAAACACCATATATTTT
TRBV27	14	-	TRBJ2-7	-	CASSVTGNRYEQYF	TGTGCCAGCAGTGTGACAGGTAATCGCTACGAGCAGTACTTC
TRBV30	13	-	TRBJ2-5	-	CAWRRTAQETQYF	TGTGCCTGGAGACGGACAGCACAAGAGACCCAGTACTTC
TRBV2	14	-	TRBJ1-5	-	CASSKDSTDQPQHF	TGTGCCAGCAGTAAAGATAGCACAGATCAGCCCCAGCATTTT
TRBV27	17	few	TRBJ2-3	-	CASSPRPTFRWLDTQYF	TGTGCCAGCAGTCCACGTCCCACCTTTCGATGGTTGGATACGCAGTATTTT